The entry below gives a single TCR beta chain sequence along with its context. Germline V lookup: CDR1 SGHNT, CDR2 YENEEA. Trimming pared 4 bases from V and 1 base from J, leaving 13 bases between. CDR3 length equals 16 residues. These data belong to a study of blood T cell repertoires in COVID-19. Overall study: The origin of the acute and convalescent COVID-19 samples was the United States, Italy and Spain. T cells, B-cell-depleted T cells, or PBMCs supplied cDNA or gDNA.

Original processing notes: Estimates of nucleated cell counts were drawn from the amplification of reference gene primers. Here immunoSEQ multiplex PCR was the method, and the copy in TCRdb shows in-frame clones only, minus some. V, J and clone size are taken as reported in that table, and D and trimming were inferred from the DNA itself. The table includes 120,000 to 150,000 clones, roughly 84% detected once. The receptor's source is a human donor with acute or convalescent COVID-19. The donor label of this sample is uncertain. V usage is TRBV11-3 and J usage is TRBJ2-2; possibly TRBD1 for D (5 bases). Material: peripheral blood. The CDR3 DNA follows: TGTGCCAGCAGCTCGAAGCTGGGGCGGAACACCGGGGAGCTGTTTTTT. It yields the protein CASSSKLGRNTGELFF.